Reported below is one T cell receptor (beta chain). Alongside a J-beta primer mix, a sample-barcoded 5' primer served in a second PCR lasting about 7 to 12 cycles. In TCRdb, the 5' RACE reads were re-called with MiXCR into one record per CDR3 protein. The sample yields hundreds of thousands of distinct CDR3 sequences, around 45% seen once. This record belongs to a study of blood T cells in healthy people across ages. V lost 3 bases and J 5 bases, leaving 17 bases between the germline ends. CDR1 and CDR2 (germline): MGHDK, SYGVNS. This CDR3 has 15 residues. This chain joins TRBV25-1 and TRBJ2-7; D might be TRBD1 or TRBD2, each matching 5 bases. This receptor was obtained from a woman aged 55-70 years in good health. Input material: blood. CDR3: CASSDAGPRGDEQYF. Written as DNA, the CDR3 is TGTGCCAGCAGTGACGCCGGGCCGAGGGGCGACGAGCAGTACTTC.